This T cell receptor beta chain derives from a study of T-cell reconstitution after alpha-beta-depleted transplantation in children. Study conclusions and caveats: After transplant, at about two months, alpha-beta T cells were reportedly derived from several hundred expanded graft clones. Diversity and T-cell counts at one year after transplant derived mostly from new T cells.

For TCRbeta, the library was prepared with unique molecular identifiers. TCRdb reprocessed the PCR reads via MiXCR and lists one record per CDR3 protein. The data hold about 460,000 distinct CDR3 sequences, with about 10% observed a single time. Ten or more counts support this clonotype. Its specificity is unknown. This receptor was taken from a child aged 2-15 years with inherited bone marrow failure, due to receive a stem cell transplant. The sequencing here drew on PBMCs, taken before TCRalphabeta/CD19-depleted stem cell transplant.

The CDR3 nucleotides are TGTGCCATCAGTGAGTCGGCCGGACTAGCTGGGGGTGAGCAGTTCTTC. Encoded protein: CAISESAGLAGGEQFF. V is TRBV10-3 and J is TRBJ2-1; 8 bases line up with TRBD2. Germline CDR1 reads ENHRY; CDR2 reads SYGVKD. V trimming: 0 bases; J trimming: 9 bases; junction bases outside the gene matches: 10. This CDR3 region has 16 residues.